The 29 T cell receptor beta chains below all came from one sample that was sequenced in a study of blood T cells in healthy people across ages. Using a J-beta primer mix together with a sample-barcoded 5' primer, a second PCR was run for roughly 7 to 12 cycles. A single record per CDR3 protein comes from TCRdb applying MiXCR to the 5' RACE reads. Of 450,000 to 700,000 distinct CDR3 sequences listed, about 25% are singletons. The source material was blood. These receptors originate from a woman aged 70-85 years in good health.

This chain joins TRBV21-1 and TRBJ1-2; the table's TRBD1 call for D was not verified on the DNA. TRBV21-1 is labeled a pseudogene. This CDR3 is 15 amino acids long. CDR3 in amino acids: CARWSRLGGFYGYTF. For the CDR3, the DNA is TGTGCCAGGTGGAGTAGGCTAGGGGGCTTCTATGGCTACACCTTC.

This clonotype was seen only a few times. The junction shows a germline mismatch at one end, possibly a read error. The chain uses TRBV2 and TRBJ1-6, with unresolved D. Germline lookup yields CDR1 SNHLY and CDR2 FYNNEI. The CDR3 has 12 residues. The CDR3 loop is CACSVGNSPLHF. For the CDR3, the DNA is TGTGCCTGCAGTGTTGGGAATTCACCCCTCCACTTT.

V is TRBV20-1 and J is TRBJ2-1; TRBD1 matches at 10 bases. The CDR3 length is 15 residues. The V gene end was trimmed by 5 bases and the J gene end by 5 bases; junction bases not matched to a gene: 9. In germline, CDR1 is DFQATT, CDR2 SNEGSKA (reference sequence). The CDR3 spells CSARRTGGVHNEQFF. CDR3 nucleotide sequence: TGCAGTGCTCGAAGGACAGGGGGAGTGCACAATGAGCAGTTCTTC.

The chain combines TRBV5-1 with TRBJ2-5; D unclear. The DNA end favors TRBJ2-1, so the J call may be wrong. Germline loops: CDR1 SGHRS, CDR2 YFSETQ. The CDR3 extends over 14 amino acids. The DNA of the CDR3 is TGCGCCAGCAGCTCCGTGACTGGGGACAATGAGCAGTTCTTC. As protein: CASSSVTGDNEQFF.

This clonotype was counted a single time. The chain is built from TRBV7-9 and TRBJ1-1, with 8 bases aligning to TRBD1. The germline gives CDR1 SEHNR, CDR2 FQNEAQ (reference sequence). CDR3 length equals 15 residues. Unmatched junction bases numbered 10, after V lost 5 bases and J lost 5 bases. In DNA, the CDR3 is TGTGCCAGCAGCCGAGGATTAACAGGGGGGACTGAAGCTTTCTTT. This translates into CASSRGLTGGTEAFF.

This clonotype was observed a single time. The J gene is TRBJ2-1, the V gene TRBV4-1, with D unclear. The CDR3 is 17 amino acids. Germline values: CDR1 MGHRA, CDR2 YSYEKL. Trimming left V 5 bases short and J 4 bases short, with 21 bases between. CDR3 in DNA: TGCGCCAGCAGCGTAAGTTTCTCTGGGCCGAGTTACAATGAGCAGTTCTTC. As protein: CASSVSFSGPSYNEQFF.

This chain links TRBV20-1 with TRBJ1-1; no clear D gene. This CDR3 region has 13 residues. V was cut by 2 bases and J by 0 bases, with 7 bases left in between. Germline loops: CDR1 DFQATT, CDR2 SNEGSKA (reference sequence). The CDR3 here is CSARKEMNTEAFF. Here the CDR3 DNA reads TGCAGTGCTAGAAAGGAGATGAACACTGAAGCTTTCTTT.

The chain employs TRBV7-2 and TRBJ2-5; a weak D match, TRBD2 (7 bases). This CDR3 is 15 amino acids long. Deletions cut 3 bases from V and 5 bases from J, with 16 bases between. The germline CDR1 and CDR2 sequences are SGHTA and FQGNSA. The CDR3 bases are TGTGCCAGCAGCTTTGGAGGGGGGGCCGTGGAGACCCAGTACTTC. Translating it yields CASSFGGGAVETQYF.

This clonotype came up a few times. The chain combines TRBV3-1 with TRBJ2-5; D might be TRBD2 (5 bases). Germline-derived CDR1 and CDR2 are LGHDT and YNNKEL (reference sequence). The V and J ends lost 0 bases and 4 bases respectively, with 15 bases between them. The CDR3 loop spans 16 amino acids. The CDR3 sequence is CASSQERLAVGETQYF. CDR3 nucleotides: TGTGCCAGCAGCCAAGAGCGTCTAGCAGTGGGAGAGACCCAGTACTTC.

With respect to this clonotype: Its ends do not fully match the called genes, so a read error is possible. The genes are TRBV6-2 or TRBV6-3 and TRBJ2-1; D is ambiguous. This CDR3 contains 11 residues. The V gene's germline CDR1 is MNHEY and CDR2 SVGEGT. This chain's CDR3 is CASSYGTTRYF. Written as DNA, the CDR3 is TGTGCCAGCAGTTACGGTACTACCCGGTACTTC.

The rearrangement joins TRBV9 to TRBJ2-5, with D possibly TRBD1 on 5 matching bases. Germline V gene lookup returns CDR1 SGDLS and CDR2 YYNGEE. The CDR3 runs 14 residues. V lost 0 bases and J 1 base, leaving 7 bases between the germline ends. The CDR3 coding sequence is TGTGCCAGCAGCGTAGATACAGGCCAAGAGACCCAGTACTTC. Protein: CASSVDTGQETQYF.

In regard to this clonotype: The junction shows a germline mismatch at one end, possibly a read error. V usage is TRBV5-1 and J usage is TRBJ2-7; 9 nucleotides match TRBD1. This CDR3 is 15 amino acids long. Germline CDR1 is SGHRS and CDR2 is YFSETQ. The DNA for the CDR3 is TGCGCCAGAAGCTTGCTCACAGGGGGCGAGGACGAGCAGTACTTC. Its translation: CARSLLTGGEDEQYF.

V usage is TRBV5-1 and J usage is TRBJ1-5; TRBD1 is a possible D gene (6 bases). The CDR3 has 15 residues. Trimming cost V 4 bases and J 0 bases, with 11 bases left between them. CDR1 SGHRS and CDR2 YFSETQ come from the germline V gene. In DNA form, the CDR3 reads TGCGCCAGCAGCGCACAGGGTGGTAGCAATCAGCCCCAGCATTTT. Translation gives CASSAQGGSNQPQHF.

This clonotype was observed a handful of times. The chain is built from TRBV28 and TRBJ2-3; 10 nucleotides match TRBD1. After removal of 4 bases from V and 2 bases from J, the junction contained 9 bases not matched to a gene. CDR3 size: 17 residues. Germline lookup yields CDR1 MDHEN and CDR2 SYDVKM. In DNA form, the CDR3 reads TGTGCCAGCAGTTCGATCGGGACAGGGGAGCACACAGATACGCAGTATTTT. Its translation is CASSSIGTGEHTDTQYF.

In this sample, this clonotype turned up a few times. The rearrangement links TRBV5-1 to TRBJ2-7, with 8 bases fitting TRBD1. This CDR3 has 11 amino acids. Unmatched junction bases numbered 4, after V lost 4 bases and J lost 10 bases. Looked up from germline, CDR1 is SGHRS and CDR2 is YFSETQ. The CDR3, as DNA: TGCGCCAGCAGCGCGGACAGGGCCCAGTACTTC. Translation: CASSADRAQYF. Full variable domain (outside the CDR3, taken from reference TRBV5-1 and TRBJ2-7): KAGVTQTPRYLIKTRGQQVTLSCSPISGHRSVSWYQQTPGQGLQFLFEYFSETQRNKGNFPGRFSGRQFSNSRSEMNVSTLELGDSALYLCASSADRAQYFGPGTRLTVT.

J is TRBJ2-2 and V is TRBV20-1; D is uncertain. Germline CDR1 DFQATT, CDR2 SNEGSKA (reference sequence). The CDR3 totals 14 residues. V lost 1 base and J lost 1, with 7 bases in between. In DNA, the CDR3 is TGCAGTGCTAGAGGCCACCAGAACACCGGGGAGCTGTTTTTT. Amino acid sequence: CSARGHQNTGELFF.

The V and J genes are TRBV19 and TRBJ2-3, with D perhaps being TRBD1 or TRBD2 (5 bases each). V lost 6 bases and J 10 bases, leaving 20 bases between the germline ends. Germline V gene lookup returns CDR1 LNHDA and CDR2 SQIVND (reference sequence). CDR3 length: 14 residues. CDR3 bases: TGTGCCAGTAGCTCCCGGGGACGGTCCCGGGCGCAGTATTTT. Protein: CASSSRGRSRAQYF.

This clonotype was observed a few times. The chain couples TRBV24-1 to TRBJ2-3, with 8 bases aligning to TRBD1. Germline V gene sequence: CDR1 KGHDR, CDR2 SFDVKD. The CDR3 consists of 14 residues. Losses at the gene ends were 6 bases for V and 3 bases for J; bases not matched to a gene: 4. As DNA, the CDR3 is TGTGCCACCAGTCGAGGACAGGGTACAGATACGCAGTATTTT. Protein product: CATSRGQGTDTQYF.

This clonotype has more than one count but fewer than ten. J is TRBJ1-2 and V is TRBV7-2; tentative D call: TRBD1 (5 bases). Trimming pared 6 bases from V and 4 bases from J, leaving 15 bases between. This CDR3 spans 14 amino acids. Germline V CDR1 and CDR2: SGHTA, FQGNSA. CDR3 in DNA: TGTGCCAGCAGACCCCCGGGACGTAGCTATGGCTACACCTTC. Its translation is CASRPPGRSYGYTF. Drawing the rest from reference TRBV7-2 and TRBJ1-2, the complete variable domain is GAGVSQSPSNKVTEKGKDVELRCDPISGHTALYWYRQSLGQGLEFLIYFQGNSAPDKSGLPSDRFSAERTGGSVSTLTIQRTQQEDSAVYLCASRPPGRSYGYTFGSGTRLTVV.

There are a few counts of this clonotype. The chain is built from TRBV6-1 and TRBJ2-7; D may match TRBD1 or TRBD2 (5 bases each). The V end was cut by 8 bases, the J end by 2 bases, with 10 bases between. CDR1 and CDR2 from the germline V gene are MNHNS and SASEGT. This CDR3 is 12 amino acids long. Here the CDR3 DNA reads TGTGCCAGCGGGACCACACCCTACGAGCAGTACTTC. This sequence encodes CASGTTPYEQYF.

This clonotype was recorded many times. The CDR3 DNA reads as TGCGCCAGCAGCCAAGGGGACAGGGTCTACGAGCAGTACTTC. Amino acids: CASSQGDRVYEQYF. This chain connects TRBV4-3 to TRBJ2-7; 9 bases are a match to TRBD1. Trimming cost V 1 base and J 3 bases; bases outside gene matches: 1. The germline CDR1 and CDR2 sequences are LGHNA and YSLEER. This CDR3 has 14 residues.

The sample holds a few counts of this clonotype. J is TRBJ2-1 and V is TRBV7-9; maybe TRBD1 (6 bases). Looked up from germline, CDR1 is SEHNR and CDR2 is FQNEAQ (reference sequence). Deletions cut 5 bases from V and 15 bases from J, with 11 bases between. The CDR3 totals 10 residues. The DNA of the CDR3 is TGTGCCAGCAGCGCCATAGGGGGGTTCTTC. Protein product: CASSAIGGFF.

This chain uses TRBV5-1 with TRBJ2-5; possibly TRBD2 for D (6 bases). Trimming pared 5 bases from V and 5 bases from J, leaving 19 bases between. From germline, CDR1 is SGHRS and CDR2 YFSETQ. The CDR3 totals 15 residues. The CDR3 here is CASRRTTGEWETQYF. DNA for the CDR3: TGCGCCAGCAGACGGACGACGGGGGAGTGGGAGACCCAGTACTTC. Full variable domain (rest looked up from reference TRBV5-1 and TRBJ2-5): KAGVTQTPRYLIKTRGQQVTLSCSPISGHRSVSWYQQTPGQGLQFLFEYFSETQRNKGNFPGRFSGRQFSNSRSEMNVSTLELGDSALYLCASRRTTGEWETQYFGPGTRLLVL.

The chain's CDR3 is CASSSYGDGEQYF. For the CDR3, the DNA is TGTGCCAGCAGCTCTTACGGGGATGGCGAGCAGTACTTC. The V and J genes are TRBV7-2 and TRBJ2-7, with D possibly matching TRBD2 (5 bases). V was cut by 4 bases and J by 6 bases, with 13 bases left in between. Per germline, CDR1 SGHTA and CDR2 FQGNSA. The CDR3 runs to 13 residues.

For this clonotype: Since no conserved phenylalanine or tryptophan closes the CDR3, a read error is the likely cause. This CDR3 is CASSQINTMGGYTL. CDR3 coding DNA: TGCGCCAGCAGCCAGATTAATACGATGGGGGGCTACACCCTC. This rearrangement joins TRBV4-3 to TRBJ1-2; D unclear. V was cut by 3 bases and J by 8 bases, with 16 bases left in between. The CDR3 contains 14 residues. Germline V gene sequence: CDR1 LGHNA, CDR2 YSLEER.

This clonotype was found a few times. The chain uses TRBV2 and TRBJ1-1; 7 bases line up with TRBD1. Germline V CDR1 and CDR2: SNHLY, FYNNEI. The J segment lost 7 bases and the V segment lost 6 bases, leaving 20 bases of the junction unmatched. CDR3 length: 17 residues. The CDR3 DNA sequence: TGTGCCAGCAGAGCGCGTCGGACAGGCGATACGAAGTTTGAAGCTTTCTTT. It encodes CASRARRTGDTKFEAFF.

The gene calls are TRBV29-1 and TRBJ1-2; D is unresolved. This CDR3 has 11 residues. Germline CDR1 and CDR2: SQVTM and ANQGSEA. Trimming stripped 5 bases from V and 1 base from J, with 5 bases between. CDR3 residues: CSVTRNYGYTF. CDR3 coding DNA: TGCAGCGTTACTCGTAACTATGGCTACACCTTC.

This clonotype was detected a few times. One junction end disagrees with the germline gene, perhaps due to a read error. The V call is TRBV20-1, the J call TRBJ2-3; 9 nucleotides line up with TRBD2. Germline loops: CDR1 DFQATT, CDR2 SNEGSKA (reference sequence). CDR3 length: 15 amino acids. This chain's CDR3 is CSTREVASGADTQYF. In DNA, the CDR3 is TGCAGTACTAGAGAAGTGGCTAGCGGGGCAGATACGCAGTATTTT.

The V and J genes are TRBV13 and TRBJ2-5; D is tentatively TRBD1 or TRBD2 (5 bases each). Germline CDR1 PRHDT, CDR2 FYEKMQ (reference sequence). Trimming left V 5 bases short and J 0 bases short, with 10 bases between. The CDR3 runs 14 residues. The DNA of the CDR3 is TGTGCCAGCAGCCGGGGACGGAACCAAGAGACCCAGTACTTC. As protein: CASSRGRNQETQYF.